Below are 26 T cell receptor beta chains sequenced from a single sample in a study of blood T cell repertoires in COVID-19. Assay: immunoSEQ multiplex PCR; the TCRdb copy retains only in-frame clones and omits some. The table shows over 350,000 clones, with 90% to 95% occurring only once. The sequenced material came from PBMCs or T cells enriched from blood (not recorded which). The receptors were gathered from a middle-aged woman who had been exposed to COVID-19.

The genes are TRBV27 and TRBJ1-2; 7 nucleotides match TRBD1. This CDR3 comprises 15 residues. Trimming took 6 bases from V and 4 from J; bases not matched to a gene: 11. Germline V lookup: CDR1 MNHEY, CDR2 SMNVEV (reference sequence). In nucleotides, the CDR3 is TGTGCCAGCAGCAGCGACAGGGAGAAACTCTATGGCTACACCTTC. Its translation: CASSSDREKLYGYTF.

This rearrangement joins TRBV18 to TRBJ1-2; tentatively, D is TRBD1 (5 bases). Germline CDR1 and CDR2: KGHSH and LQKENI. With 2 bases removed from V and 0 bases from J, the gap between germline ends came to 10 bases. The CDR3 extends over 15 amino acids. The CDR3 loop is CASSPGTPANYGYTF. CDR3 nucleotide sequence: TGTGCCAGCTCACCAGGGACTCCGGCTAACTATGGCTACACCTTC.

The rearrangement uses TRBV5-1 and TRBJ2-5; weak D call: TRBD2 (6 bases). The V end lost 0 bases, the J end lost 7 bases, and 16 bases lay between the germline ends. The germline V gene encodes CDR1 SGHRS and CDR2 YFSETQ. The CDR3 has 15 residues. The CDR3 DNA is TGCGCCAGCAGCTTGGAAGCGGGCCGCCTGGGGACCCAGTACTTC. This translates into CASSLEAGRLGTQYF.

The chain links TRBV27 to TRBJ1-2; 8 nucleotides align to TRBD1. This CDR3 is built from 14 residues. The J segment lost 4 bases and the V segment lost 6 bases, leaving 7 bases of the junction unmatched. Per germline, CDR1 MNHEY and CDR2 SMNVEV (reference sequence). CDR3 residues: CASRRTGSGYGYTF. The CDR3 coding sequence is TGTGCCAGCAGGCGGACAGGGTCAGGCTATGGCTACACCTTC.

This chain connects TRBV5-1 to TRBJ2-3, with 16 positions matching TRBD2. The germline V gene has CDR1 SGHRS and CDR2 YFSETQ. CDR3 length equals 20 residues. The junction had 12 bases not matched to a gene; V was cut back by 4 bases and J by 1 base. CDR3 coding DNA: TGCGCCAGCAGCACGGGACTAGCGGGGGGGCCGCCTCTGGGCACAGATACGCAGTATTTT. It is translated as CASSTGLAGGPPLGTDTQYF.

This clone was seen once. The V gene is TRBV6-5, the J gene TRBJ1-6; 7 bases match TRBD1. This CDR3 is 14 amino acids long. The germline V gene has CDR1 MNHEY and CDR2 SVGAGI. The junction had 9 bases not matched to a gene; V was cut back by 6 bases and J by 10 bases. The CDR3 spells CASRTQGVGSPLHF. In DNA, the CDR3 is TGTGCCAGCAGAACCCAGGGGGTTGGATCACCCCTCCACTTT.

CDR3: CASSQEVPGNEQYF. The CDR3, as DNA: TGCGCCAGCAGCCAAGAAGTACCCGGTAACGAGCAGTACTTC. The genes are TRBV4-1 and TRBJ2-7, with D hard to call. Deletions cut 0 bases from V and 5 bases from J, with 11 bases between. CDR3 length equals 14 residues. Germline values: CDR1 MGHRA, CDR2 YSYEKL.

This sequence joins TRBV6-5 and TRBJ2-7; 7 bases match TRBD1. This CDR3 contains 14 residues. Germline CDR1 reads MNHEY; CDR2 reads SVGAGI. V trimming: 7 bases; J trimming: 1 base; junction bases outside the gene matches: 7. The CDR3 DNA reads TGTGCCAGCACCATGACAGGGACGTCCTACGAGCAGTACTTC. Residues: CASTMTGTSYEQYF.

This CDR3 is CASSFRDSNQPQHF. DNA for the CDR3: TGTGCCAGCAGTTTCCGAGATAGCAATCAGCCCCAGCATTTT. The chain joins TRBV27 to TRBJ1-5, with no clear D. The CDR3 extends over 14 amino acids. The ends were cut back, 3 bases at V and 0 bases at J, with 6 bases in the middle. Germline lookup yields CDR1 MNHEY and CDR2 SMNVEV (reference sequence).

The V gene is TRBV14, the J gene TRBJ1-1; D gene unclear. The V end lost 0 bases, the J end lost 5 bases, and 7 bases lay between the germline ends. This CDR3 region has 13 residues. Germline CDR1 and CDR2: SGHDN and FVKESK. Here the CDR3 reads CASSQDTGTEAFF. In DNA, the CDR3 is TGTGCCAGCAGCCAAGACACGGGGACTGAAGCTTTCTTT.

The rearrangement joins TRBV27 to TRBJ1-5, with 7 bases lining up with TRBD1. J lost 1 base, V lost 5 bases, and 11 bases had no gene match. CDR1 and CDR2 from the germline V gene are MNHEY and SMNVEV (reference sequence). There are 17 residues in the CDR3. CDR3 nucleotides: TGTGCCAGCAGTCCCTGGACAGGTCTACACAGCAATCAGCCCCAGCATTTT. Protein sequence: CASSPWTGLHSNQPQHF.

The rearrangement links TRBV5-4 to TRBJ2-5; no clear D. Germline V gives CDR1 SGHNT, CDR2 YYREEE (reference sequence). The CDR3 runs to 15 residues. The V and J ends lost 1 base and 5 bases respectively, with 15 bases between them. This chain's CDR3 is CASSLFTPRRETQYF. As DNA, the CDR3 is TGTGCCAGCAGCTTGTTTACTCCAAGGCGGGAGACCCAGTACTTC.

V gene TRBV5-6 combines with J gene TRBJ2-3; possibly TRBD2 for D (6 bases). This CDR3 contains 13 residues. V lost 6 bases to trimming and J lost 0 bases, with 8 bases between them. Germline CDR1 is SGHDT and CDR2 is YYEEEE. CDR3 DNA sequence: TGTGCCAGCACGCGGGATAGCACAGATACGCAGTATTTT. This translates into CASTRDSTDTQYF.

The rearrangement joins TRBV5-1 to TRBJ2-3; D remains ambiguous. Trimming took off 2 bases at V and 2 bases at J, with 15 bases between the two ends. CDR3 length equals 16 residues. Germline lookup yields CDR1 SGHRS and CDR2 YFSETQ. CDR3 protein: CASSLAPPRNTDTQYF. CDR3 nucleotides: TGCGCCAGCAGCTTAGCGCCCCCCCGGAACACAGATACGCAGTATTTT.

This clone was observed once. The chain links TRBV7-3 to TRBJ1-1; D might be TRBD1 (5 bases). Germline V CDR1 and CDR2: SGHTA, FQGTGA. Trimming pared 3 bases from V and 2 bases from J, leaving 7 bases between. The CDR3 is 13 amino acids. The CDR3 bases are TGTGCCAGCAGCTTCAGGGTTAACACTGAAGCTTTCTTT. Its translation: CASSFRVNTEAFF.

The CDR3, as DNA: TGCGCCAGCAGCCCATGGACAGGGGGCGACGGCTACACCTTC. Its protein is CASSPWTGGDGYTF. The chain couples TRBV5-1 to TRBJ1-2, with 11 bases fitting TRBD1. The CDR3 loop spans 14 amino acids. The germline V gene has CDR1 SGHRS and CDR2 YFSETQ. With 4 bases clipped from V and 8 bases from J, the junction kept 7 bases outside the gene matches.

V usage is TRBV7-2 and J usage is TRBJ2-3; D remains ambiguous. CDR1 SGHTA and CDR2 FQGNSA come from the germline V gene. With 0 bases removed from V and 12 bases from J, the gap between germline ends came to 10 bases. This CDR3 has 12 residues. Written as DNA, the CDR3 is TGTGCCAGCAGCTTAGCGTCGGGTCCCCAGTATTTT. Amino acid sequence: CASSLASGPQYF.

This chain joins TRBV6-5 and TRBJ2-1; maybe TRBD2 (6 bases). This CDR3 has 13 residues. CDR1 MNHEY and CDR2 SVGAGI come from the germline V gene. V lost 2 bases to trimming and J lost 10 bases, with 12 bases between them. The CDR3: CASSYLTRREQFF. The CDR3 DNA is TGTGCCAGCAGTTACCTGACTAGACGGGAGCAGTTCTTC.

V and J are TRBV5-1 and TRBJ2-7; no clear D. Between the trimmed V and J ends, which lost 0 bases and 0 bases, there was a span of 10 bases. The CDR3 totals 15 residues. Looked up from germline, CDR1 is SGHRS and CDR2 is YFSETQ. CDR3 region: CASSLGEASSYEQYF. CDR3 nucleotide sequence: TGCGCCAGCAGCTTGGGAGAAGCTAGCTCCTACGAGCAGTACTTC.

This chain joins TRBV5-1 and TRBJ2-2, with no clear D. Germline loops: CDR1 SGHRS, CDR2 YFSETQ. The CDR3 length is 14 residues. V was clipped by 0 bases and J by 0 bases, with 3 bases between them. CDR3 loop: CASSLDTNTGELFF. CDR3 coding DNA: TGCGCCAGCAGCTTGGACACGAACACCGGGGAGCTGTTTTTT.

The chain is built from TRBV14 and TRBJ1-4; 7 positions match TRBD1. The CDR3 loop spans 13 amino acids. In germline, CDR1 is SGHDN, CDR2 FVKESK. The ends lost 4 bases at V and 5 bases at J; junction bases unmatched: 1. The CDR3: CASSPRGNEKLFF. As DNA, the CDR3 is TGTGCCAGCAGCCCCAGGGGGAATGAAAAACTGTTTTTT.

The table lists this clone with a few counts. V is TRBV19 and J is TRBJ2-7, with TRBD2 as a possible D gene (6 bases). V was clipped by 5 bases and J by 3 bases, with 17 bases between them. CDR3 size: 15 residues. Germline CDR1 is LNHDA and CDR2 is SQIVND (reference sequence). The CDR3 loop is CASSVRGGSGYEQYF. CDR3 DNA sequence: TGTGCCAGTAGTGTCCGGGGAGGCTCGGGCTACGAGCAGTACTTC.

V usage is TRBV7-3 and J usage is TRBJ2-3; D is uncertain. V was cut by 5 bases and J by 1 base, with 4 bases left in between. Germline values: CDR1 SGHTA, CDR2 FQGTGA. The CDR3 is 12 residues long. The CDR3 DNA is TGTGCCAGCAGCCTCGGCACAGATACGCAGTATTTT. Its translation is CASSLGTDTQYF.

The rearrangement uses TRBV12-3 or TRBV12-4 and TRBJ2-5, with D unresolved. With 4 bases removed from V and 3 bases from J, the gap between germline ends came to 6 bases. The CDR3 has 12 amino acids. The CDR3 nucleotides are TGTGCCAGCAGTTGGCACGAAGAGACCCAGTACTTC. It is translated as CASSWHEETQYF.

The gene calls are TRBV5-1 and TRBJ2-3, with a tentative D call TRBD2 (6 bases). The V end was cut by 0 bases, the J end by 2 bases, with 16 bases between. The CDR3 covers 17 residues. CDR1 and CDR2 from the germline V gene are SGHRS and YFSETQ. CDR3 protein: CASSLGRARLSTDTQYF. CDR3 nucleotide sequence: TGCGCCAGCAGCTTGGGGAGGGCCAGGCTTTCCACAGATACGCAGTATTTT.

Turning to this clone: Other DNA sequences in the same sample also yield this CDR3. The rearrangement uses TRBV7-9 and TRBJ1-1; the D gene is possibly TRBD1 (6 bases). Trimming took 2 bases from V and 1 from J, leaving 8 bases between them. This CDR3 has 14 amino acids. The germline V gene encodes CDR1 SEHNR and CDR2 FQNEAQ (reference sequence). CDR3 nucleotide sequence: TGTGCCAGCAGCTTAACAGGGACGAACACTGAAGCTTTCTTT. The encoded protein is CASSLTGTNTEAFF. Supplemented by reference TRBV7-9 and TRBJ1-1, the full variable domain reads DTGVSQNPRHKITKRGQNVTFRCDPISEHNRLYWYRQTLGQGPEFLTYFQNEAQLEKSRLLSDRFSAERPKGSFSTLEIQRTEQGDSAMYLCASSLTGTNTEAFFGQGTRLTVV.